This T cell receptor (beta chain) was retrieved from a study of regulatory T cells in long-lasting Graves disease. Indicated time point: newly diagnosed GD, antithyroid drugs for less than 3 months. RNA extracted from PBMCs served as the sequencing template. According to the study, TCR beta libraries were built with iRepertoire HTBI primers and CDR3-region Arm-PCR. TCRdb used MiXCR to reprocess the multiplex PCR reads, holding one entry per CDR3 protein. The sample holds roughly 500,000 distinct CDR3 sequences; around 11% are singletons and the top ten take over 7%. Germline V lookup: CDR1 GTSNPN, CDR2 SVGIG (reference sequence). Deletions cut 3 bases from V and 8 bases from J, with 19 bases between. The CDR3 extends over 14 amino acids. This clonotype was observed many times. A further study also used this sample, focusing on T cells in Graves' hyperthyroidism and ophthalmopathy. According to that study: TCR CDR3 regions were first amplified by RT-PCR with HTBI primers.

This specimen was peripheral blood mononuclear cells (PBMCs), taken at new diagnosis, from a patient treated with antithyroid drugs. The chain is built from TRBV30 and TRBJ1-2; tentatively, D is TRBD1 (5 bases). This TCR was recovered from a woman aged 25-40 years with Graves disease. The CDR3 DNA is TGTGCCTGGAGCCAACGGGTCAGGGAAAGAGGCTACACCTTC. This sequence encodes CAWSQRVRERGYTF.